The following is a T cell receptor beta chain sequence with its context. Its antigen is unknown. There are no base qualities to consult, and no much larger clone falls within one base. Systemically healthy Caucasian individuals from Russia, some 40 in total and aged about 6 to 90 years, were included as donors. Ten milliliters of peripheral blood were drawn from each donor into EDTA-treated Vacutainer tubes. PBMCs were isolated by Ficoll-Paque density-gradient centrifugation, with at least 6 million obtained per sample. Trizol reagent was used to extract total RNA from PBMCs, with at least 6 micrograms per sample. The percentages of naive CD45RAhigh/CD27high T cells were determined by flow cytometry on a PBMC aliquot from every donor. The sample belongs to a study of blood T cells in healthy people across ages (dated by TCRdb to about 2015). About the full investigation: In model experiments, template switching captured about one uniquely barcoded TCR beta cDNA molecule for every two T cells. Using deep sequencing normalized with unique cDNA molecular identifiers, the study measured how TCR beta repertoire diversity changes with age. The donors were split into four age groups: young (average around 15 years), middle-aged (roughly 39), aged (over 55) and long-lived (roughly 80). To avoid experimental bias, donors of different ages were randomly spread across the sequencing lanes. For two donors (one aged 18 to 30 and one aged 80 or older), the study analyzed two additional independent replicas of 1 million unique cDNA reads from the same blood draw.

The protocol used for the library was 5' RACE. Sequenced on an Illumina HiSeq 2500. A second roughly 7 to 11 cycle PCR used a sample-barcoded 5' primer and a J-beta primer mix. Each TCR beta cDNA molecule received a unique molecular identifier from a template-switch 5' adaptor carrying 12 random nucleotides. Each sample yielded at least 3 million CDR3-containing paired-end reads. The Mint cDNA synthesis kit, primed by a TRBC-specific oligonucleotide, was used to synthesize first-strand cDNA from all RNA. After uracil-DNA glycosylase treatment, a first 18-cycle PCR used universal primers M1SS and BC2_uni_R on all cDNA. The study's processing was this. Normalization of each sample was performed by random selection of 1 million high-quality reads, each carrying a distinct molecular identifier. Reads with shared molecular identifiers were discarded instead of being binned into consensus sequences. MiTCR, run with a Q25 quality threshold and the strictest error-elimination algorithm, handled CDR3 identification, clonotype clustering and error correction. A nonparametric unseen species model using Euler transformation provided a lower-bound estimate of total TCR beta diversity. The public sequencing data were trimmed at Q25 with fastp and processed into clonotypes with MiXCR by TCRdb, which kept only in-frame beta chains. Rows with one shared CDR3 protein collapse into an entry with the most common genes and DNA. What appears here as the V and J calls and clone size reflects TCRdb's work, not the paper's. This sample gives roughly 800,000 distinct CDR3 sequences in total; 53% of them show up just once. The ten largest clones add up to 41% of the sample.

Trimming leaves V shorter by 3 bases and J shorter by 4 bases, with the junction holding 4 bases beyond the gene matches. The germline V gene yields KGHDR for CDR1 and SFDVKD for CDR2. From the cysteine through the phenylalanine, the CDR3 covers 15 amino acids. CDR3 DNA is the only sequence kept; it has 45 bases, read in frame from the first base. Summary of the overall study and its limitations: Observed TCR beta diversity correlated strongly with the percentage of naive T cells measured by flow cytometry. Observed TCR beta diversity per million T cells fell roughly linearly with age, and a significant reduction was already apparent by age around 39. Bulk unsorted PBMC profiling prevented conclusive comparison of naive and antigen-experienced compartments. Donor CMV infection status was unknown, potentially confounding age-related changes in expanded clonotypes. Compared with the aged group, the long-lived group had more naive CD4+ T cells, fewer expanded clones and increased TCR diversity, a pattern suggesting age selection. Estimates of total diversity based on one million sequenced T cells were regarded as lower bounds and as underestimates.

The TCR comes from a man older than 75 in good health. Sequenced material: blood. The rearrangement joined TRBV24-1 to TRBJ2-1, with 8 bases in between that match TRBD1. The CDR3 protein: CATSDGQGQYNEQFF. The base sequence is TGTGCCACCAGTGATGGACAGGGACAGTACAATGAGCAGTTCTTC.